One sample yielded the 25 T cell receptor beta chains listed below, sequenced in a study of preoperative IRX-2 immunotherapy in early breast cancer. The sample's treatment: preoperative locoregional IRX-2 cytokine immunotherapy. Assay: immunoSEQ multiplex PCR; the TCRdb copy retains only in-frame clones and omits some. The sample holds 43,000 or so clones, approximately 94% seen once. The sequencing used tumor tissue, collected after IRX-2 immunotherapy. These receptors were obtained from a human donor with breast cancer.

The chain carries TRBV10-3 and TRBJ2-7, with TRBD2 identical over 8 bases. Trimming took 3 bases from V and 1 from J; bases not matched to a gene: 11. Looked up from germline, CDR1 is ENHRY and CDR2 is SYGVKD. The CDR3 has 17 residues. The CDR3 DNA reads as TGTGCCATCAGTGAACTGGTTGCAAAGCGGGAGTCCTACGAGCAGTACTTC. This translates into CAISELVAKRESYEQYF.

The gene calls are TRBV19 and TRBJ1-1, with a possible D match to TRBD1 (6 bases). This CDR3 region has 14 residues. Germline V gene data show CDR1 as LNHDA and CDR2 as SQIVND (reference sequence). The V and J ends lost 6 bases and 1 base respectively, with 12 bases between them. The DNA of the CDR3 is TGTGCCAGTAGCCAGTTGGGGGCGAACACTGAAGCTTTCTTT. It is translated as CASSQLGANTEAFF. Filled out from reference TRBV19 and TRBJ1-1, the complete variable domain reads DGGITQSPKYLFRKEGQNVTLSCEQNLNHDAMYWYRQDPGQGLRLIYYSQIVNDFQKGDIAEGYSVSREKKESFPLTVTSAQKNPTAFYLCASSQLGANTEAFFGQGTRLTVV.

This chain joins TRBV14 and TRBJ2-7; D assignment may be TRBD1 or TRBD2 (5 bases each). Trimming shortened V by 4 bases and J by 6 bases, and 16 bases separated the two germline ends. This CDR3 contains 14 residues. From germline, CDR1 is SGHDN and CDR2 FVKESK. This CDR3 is CASSRDWQGPEQYF. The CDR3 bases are TGTGCCAGCAGCCGAGACTGGCAGGGACCCGAGCAGTACTTC.

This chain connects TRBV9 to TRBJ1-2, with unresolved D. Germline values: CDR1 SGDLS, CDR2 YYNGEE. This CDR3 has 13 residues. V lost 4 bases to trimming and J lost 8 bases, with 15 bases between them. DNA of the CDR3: TGTGCCAGCAGCCCCCTCGTGGGTGGGGGCTACACCTTC. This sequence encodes CASSPLVGGGYTF.

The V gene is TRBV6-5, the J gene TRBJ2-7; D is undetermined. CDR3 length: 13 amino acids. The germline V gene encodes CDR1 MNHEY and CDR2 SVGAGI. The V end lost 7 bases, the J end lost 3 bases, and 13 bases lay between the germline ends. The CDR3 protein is CASKLDGYYEQYF. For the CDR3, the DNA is TGTGCCAGCAAACTGGACGGTTACTACGAGCAGTACTTC.

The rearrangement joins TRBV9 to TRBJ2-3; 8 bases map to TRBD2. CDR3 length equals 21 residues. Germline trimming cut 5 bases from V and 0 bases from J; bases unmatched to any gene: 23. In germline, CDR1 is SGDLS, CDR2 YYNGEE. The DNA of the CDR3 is TGTGCCAGCAGTCAACCGATCAGCCGGGGGGGGAATGATGGAAGCACAGATACGCAGTATTTT. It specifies CASSQPISRGGNDGSTDTQYF.

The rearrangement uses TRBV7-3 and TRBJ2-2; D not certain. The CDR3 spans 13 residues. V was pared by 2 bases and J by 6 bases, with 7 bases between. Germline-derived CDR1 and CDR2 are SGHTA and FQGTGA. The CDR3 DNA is TGTGCCAGCAGCTTACTAGGGTCCGGGGAGCTGTTTTTT. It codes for CASSLLGSGELFF.

CDR3 region: CAGAINSGTEAFF. For the CDR3, the DNA is TGTGCCGGCGCAATTAACAGCGGCACTGAAGCTTTCTTT. V and J are TRBV7-2 and TRBJ1-1; D unclear. V was pared by 11 bases and J by 4 bases, with 17 bases between. From germline, CDR1 is SGHTA and CDR2 FQGNSA. This CDR3 comprises 13 residues.

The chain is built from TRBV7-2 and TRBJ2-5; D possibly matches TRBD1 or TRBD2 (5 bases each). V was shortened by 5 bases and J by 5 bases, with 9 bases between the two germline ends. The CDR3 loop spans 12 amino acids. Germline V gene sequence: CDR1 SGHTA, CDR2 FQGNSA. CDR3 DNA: TGTGCCAGCAGCCGGGACCGGGAGACCCAGTACTTC. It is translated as CASSRDRETQYF.

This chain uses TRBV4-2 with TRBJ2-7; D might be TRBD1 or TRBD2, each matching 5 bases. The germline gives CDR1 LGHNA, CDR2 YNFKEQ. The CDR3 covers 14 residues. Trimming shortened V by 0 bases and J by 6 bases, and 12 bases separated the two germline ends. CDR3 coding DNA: TGTGCCAGCAGCCAAGAGGGGGTGGGCGTCGAGCAGTACTTC. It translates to CASSQEGVGVEQYF.

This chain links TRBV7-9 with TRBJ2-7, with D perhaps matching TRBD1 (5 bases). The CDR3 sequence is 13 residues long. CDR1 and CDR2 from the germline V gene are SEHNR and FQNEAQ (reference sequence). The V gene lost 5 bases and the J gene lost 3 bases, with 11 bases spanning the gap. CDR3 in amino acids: CASSPGHFYEQYF. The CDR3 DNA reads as TGTGCCAGCAGCCCCGGACATTTCTACGAGCAGTACTTC. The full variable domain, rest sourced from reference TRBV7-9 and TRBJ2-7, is DTGVSQNPRHKITKRGQNVTFRCDPISEHNRLYWYRQTLGQGPEFLTYFQNEAQLEKSRLLSDRFSAERPKGSFSTLEIQRTEQGDSAMYLCASSPGHFYEQYFGPGTRLTVT.

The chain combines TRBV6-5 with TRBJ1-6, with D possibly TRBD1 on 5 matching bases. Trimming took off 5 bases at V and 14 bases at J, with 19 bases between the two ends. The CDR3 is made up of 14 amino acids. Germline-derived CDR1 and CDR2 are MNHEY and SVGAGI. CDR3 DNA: TGTGCCAGCAGTCCAGACAGCCTCTTGGGGGCCCTCCACTTT. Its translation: CASSPDSLLGALHF.

CDR3 residues: CASSARGAGNTIYF. The CDR3 DNA reads as TGTGCCAGCAGCGCTAGGGGAGCGGGAAACACCATATATTTT. This rearrangement joins TRBV9 to TRBJ1-3; D may be TRBD1 (5 bases). Germline V gene lookup returns CDR1 SGDLS and CDR2 YYNGEE. Between the trimmed V and J ends, which lost 3 bases and 4 bases, there was a span of 11 bases. This CDR3 spans 14 amino acids. The full variable domain, rest sourced from reference TRBV9 and TRBJ1-3, is DSGVTQTPKHLITATGQRVTLRCSPRSGDLSVYWYQQSLDQGLQFLIQYYNGEERAKGNILERFSAQQFPDLHSELNLSSLELGDSALYFCASSARGAGNTIYFGEGSWLTVV.

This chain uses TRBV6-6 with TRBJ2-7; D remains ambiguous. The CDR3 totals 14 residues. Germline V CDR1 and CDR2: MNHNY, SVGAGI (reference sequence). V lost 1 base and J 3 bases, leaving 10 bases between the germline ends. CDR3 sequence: CASSYLGPNYEQYF. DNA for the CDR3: TGTGCCAGCAGTTACTTGGGTCCGAACTACGAGCAGTACTTC.

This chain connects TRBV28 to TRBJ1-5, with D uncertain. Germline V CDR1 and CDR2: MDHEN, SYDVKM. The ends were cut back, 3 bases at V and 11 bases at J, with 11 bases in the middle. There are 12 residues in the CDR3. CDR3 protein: CASSLGPEAQHF. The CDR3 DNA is TGTGCCAGCAGTTTGGGCCCCGAAGCCCAGCATTTT. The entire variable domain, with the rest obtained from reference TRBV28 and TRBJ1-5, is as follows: DVKVTQSSRYLVKRTGEKVFLECVQDMDHENMFWYRQDPGLGLRLIYFSYDVKMKEKGDIPEGYSVSREKKERFSLILESASTNQTSMYLCASSLGPEAQHFGDGTRLSIL.

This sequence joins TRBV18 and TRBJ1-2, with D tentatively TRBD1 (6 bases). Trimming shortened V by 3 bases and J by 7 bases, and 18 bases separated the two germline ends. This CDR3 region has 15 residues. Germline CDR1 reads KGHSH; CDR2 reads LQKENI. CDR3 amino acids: CASSPTTGRGPGYTF. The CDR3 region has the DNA TGTGCCAGCTCACCGACGACAGGCCGGGGGCCTGGCTACACCTTC.

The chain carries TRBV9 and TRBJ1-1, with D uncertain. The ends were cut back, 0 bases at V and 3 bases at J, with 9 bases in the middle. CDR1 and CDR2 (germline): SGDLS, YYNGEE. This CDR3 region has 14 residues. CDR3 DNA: TGTGCCAGCAGCGTAGTCGGGATGGACACTGAAGCTTTCTTT. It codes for CASSVVGMDTEAFF.

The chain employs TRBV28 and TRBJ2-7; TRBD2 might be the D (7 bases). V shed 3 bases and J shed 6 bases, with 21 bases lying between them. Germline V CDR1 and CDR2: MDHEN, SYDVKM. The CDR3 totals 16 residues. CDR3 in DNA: TGTGCCAGCAGTTTTGAGGGGGAGGGGTTATCAGGCGAGCAGTACTTC. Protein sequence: CASSFEGEGLSGEQYF.

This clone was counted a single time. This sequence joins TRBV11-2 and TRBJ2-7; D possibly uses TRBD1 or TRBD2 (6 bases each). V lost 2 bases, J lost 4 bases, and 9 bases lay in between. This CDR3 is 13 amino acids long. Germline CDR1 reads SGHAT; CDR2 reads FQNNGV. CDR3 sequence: CASSLIGGYEQYF. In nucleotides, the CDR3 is TGTGCCAGCAGCTTAATAGGGGGGTACGAGCAGTACTTC. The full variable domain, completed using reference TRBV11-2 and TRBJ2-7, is EAGVAQSPRYKIIEKRQSVAFWCNPISGHATLYWYQQILGQGPKLLIQFQNNGVVDDSQLPKDRFSAERLKGVDSTLKIQPAKLEDSAVYLCASSLIGGYEQYFGPGTRLTVT.

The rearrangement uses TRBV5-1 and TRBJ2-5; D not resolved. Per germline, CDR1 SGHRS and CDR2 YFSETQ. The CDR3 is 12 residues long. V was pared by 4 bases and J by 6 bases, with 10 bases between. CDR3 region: CASSADYKTQYF. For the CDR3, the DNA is TGCGCCAGCAGCGCAGATTACAAGACCCAGTACTTC.

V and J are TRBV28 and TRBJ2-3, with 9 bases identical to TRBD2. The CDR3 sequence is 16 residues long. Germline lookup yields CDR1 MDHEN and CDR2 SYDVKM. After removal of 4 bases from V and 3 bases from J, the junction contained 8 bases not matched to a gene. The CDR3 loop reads CASSSNLAGLTDTQYF. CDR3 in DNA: TGTGCCAGCAGTTCAAACCTAGCGGGGCTGACAGATACGCAGTATTTT.

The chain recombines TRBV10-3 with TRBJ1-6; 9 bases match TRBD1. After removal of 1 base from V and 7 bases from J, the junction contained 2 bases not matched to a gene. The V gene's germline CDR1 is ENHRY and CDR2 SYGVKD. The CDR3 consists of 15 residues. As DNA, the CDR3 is TGTGCCATCAGTGAGTGGGGGACAGGGAATTCACCCCTCCACTTT. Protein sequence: CAISEWGTGNSPLHF.

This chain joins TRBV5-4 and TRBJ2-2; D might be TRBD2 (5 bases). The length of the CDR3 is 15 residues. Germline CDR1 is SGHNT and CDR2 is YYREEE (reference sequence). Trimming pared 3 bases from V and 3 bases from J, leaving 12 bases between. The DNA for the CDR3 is TGTGCCAGCAGCTGGGGTATGGGAGACACCGGGGAGCTGTTTTTT. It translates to CASSWGMGDTGELFF.

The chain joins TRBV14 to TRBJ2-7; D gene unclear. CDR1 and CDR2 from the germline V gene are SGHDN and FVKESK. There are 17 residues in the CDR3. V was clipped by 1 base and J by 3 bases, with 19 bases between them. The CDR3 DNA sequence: TGTGCCAGCAGCCAAGGACCCCTACAAATCGGAGACTACGAGCAGTACTTC. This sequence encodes CASSQGPLQIGDYEQYF.

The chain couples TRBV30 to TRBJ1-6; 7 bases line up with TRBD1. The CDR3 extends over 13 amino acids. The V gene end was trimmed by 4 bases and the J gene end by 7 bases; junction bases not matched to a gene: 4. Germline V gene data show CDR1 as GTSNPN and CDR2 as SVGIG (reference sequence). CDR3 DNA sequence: TGTGCCTGGACCGGGACAGCGAATTCACCCCTCCACTTT. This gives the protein CAWTGTANSPLHF.